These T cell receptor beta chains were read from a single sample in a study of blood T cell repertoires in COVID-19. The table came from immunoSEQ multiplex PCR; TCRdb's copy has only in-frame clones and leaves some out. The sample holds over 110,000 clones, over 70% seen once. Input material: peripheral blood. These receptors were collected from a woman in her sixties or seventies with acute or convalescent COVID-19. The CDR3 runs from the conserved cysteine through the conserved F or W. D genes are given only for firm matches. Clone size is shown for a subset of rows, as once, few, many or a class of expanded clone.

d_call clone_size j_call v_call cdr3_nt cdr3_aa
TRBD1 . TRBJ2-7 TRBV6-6 TGTGCCAGCAGTTACTCGACAGGGGTCCTCTTC CASSYSTGVLF
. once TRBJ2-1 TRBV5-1 TGCGCCAGCAGCTTGGGCTACCTATACAATGAGCAGTTCTTC CASSLGYLYNEQFF
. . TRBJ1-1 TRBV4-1 TGCGCCAGCAGCCCCACCCGGGTACTGAACACTGAAGCTTTCTTT CASSPTRVLNTEAFF
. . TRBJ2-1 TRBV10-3 TGTGCCACCCTGGGGGGCAATGAGCAGTTCTTC CATLGGNEQFF
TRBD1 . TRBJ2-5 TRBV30 TGTGCCTGGAGTTTGACAGGGCTCCAAGAGACCCAGTACTTC CAWSLTGLQETQYF
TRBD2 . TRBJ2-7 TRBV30 TGTGCCTGGGGAGGGAGGGCGGCTTCCGAGCAGTACTTC CAWGGRAASEQYF
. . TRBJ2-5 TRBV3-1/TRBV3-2 TGTGCCAGCAGCCATTCGGGTCCCCAAGAGACCCAGTACTTC CASSHSGPQETQYF
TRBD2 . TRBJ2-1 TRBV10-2 TGCGCCACCGTTAGCGGGATCGATAGGGATGAGCAGTTCTTC CATVSGIDRDEQFF
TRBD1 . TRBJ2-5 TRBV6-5 TGTGCCAGCAGCACGACAGGGGCGGGGGAGACCCAGTACTTC CASSTTGAGETQYF
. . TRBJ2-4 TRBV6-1 TGTGCCAGCAGTGAACAGAACATTCAGTACTTC CASSEQNIQYF
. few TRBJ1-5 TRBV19 TGTGCCAGTAGTTCCCCCGTACTCAATCAGCCCCAGCATTTT CASSSPVLNQPQHF
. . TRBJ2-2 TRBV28 TGCCCCCCCACACCACGACTGGGGGGGACAGGTCCGGCCGGGGAGCTGTTTTTT CPPTPRLGGTGPAGELFF
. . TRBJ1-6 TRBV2 TGTGCCAGCAGTGAGGGCGCCCAGTCACCCCTCCACTTT CASSEGAQSPLHF
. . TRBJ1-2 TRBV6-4 TGTGCCAGCAGGGGGGGACCGAGCTATGGCTACACCTTC CASRGGPSYGYTF
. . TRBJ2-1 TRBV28 TGTGCCAGCAGCTGGGCCCTTGAGCAGTTCTTC CASSWALEQFF
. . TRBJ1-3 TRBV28 TGTGCCAGCAGTTTATCCCGGACAGTCACATTCAACACCATATATTTT CASSLSRTVTFNTIYF
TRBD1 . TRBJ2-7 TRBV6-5 TGTGCCAGCAAATTACCGGGACAGGTTTCCTACGAGCAGTACTTC CASKLPGQVSYEQYF
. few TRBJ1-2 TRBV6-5 TGTGCCAGCATGTACGCGGGAACCTATGGCTACACCTTC CASMYAGTYGYTF
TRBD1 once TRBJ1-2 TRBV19 TGTGCCAGTACCCGAGACAGGGGCTATGGCTACACCTTC CASTRDRGYGYTF
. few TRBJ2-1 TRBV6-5 TGTGCCAGCAGTTACGGGGCAAAGGGACTGGACAATGAGCAGTTCTTC CASSYGAKGLDNEQFF
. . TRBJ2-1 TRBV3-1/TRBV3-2 TGTGCCAGCAGCCAAGAGAGAGGTTCCTACAATGAGCAGTTCTTC CASSQERGSYNEQFF
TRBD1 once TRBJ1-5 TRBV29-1 TGCAGCGCCGCTACAGGGGAGGGCAATCAGCCCCAGCATTTT CSAATGEGNQPQHF
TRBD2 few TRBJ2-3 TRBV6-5 TGTGCCAGCAGCGGAGTAGCGGGAGGTACGCAGTATTTT CASSGVAGGTQYF